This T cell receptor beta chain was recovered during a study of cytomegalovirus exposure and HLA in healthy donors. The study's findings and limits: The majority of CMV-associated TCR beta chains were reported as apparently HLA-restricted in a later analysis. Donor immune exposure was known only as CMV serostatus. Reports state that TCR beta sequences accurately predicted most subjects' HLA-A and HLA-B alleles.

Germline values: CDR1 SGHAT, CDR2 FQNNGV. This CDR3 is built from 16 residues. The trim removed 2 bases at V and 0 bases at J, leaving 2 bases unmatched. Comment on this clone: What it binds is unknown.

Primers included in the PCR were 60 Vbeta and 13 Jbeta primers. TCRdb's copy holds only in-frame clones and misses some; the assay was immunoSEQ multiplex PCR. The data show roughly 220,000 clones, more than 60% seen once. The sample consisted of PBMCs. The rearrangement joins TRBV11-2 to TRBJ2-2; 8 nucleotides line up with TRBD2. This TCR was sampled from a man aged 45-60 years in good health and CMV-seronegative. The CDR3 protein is CASSLSLAANTGELFF. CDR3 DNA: TGTGCCAGCAGCTTATCACTAGCGGCGAACACCGGGGAGCTGTTTTTT. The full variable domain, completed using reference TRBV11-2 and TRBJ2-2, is EAGVAQSPRYKIIEKRQSVAFWCNPISGHATLYWYQQILGQGPKLLIQFQNNGVVDDSQLPKDRFSAERLKGVDSTLKIQPAKLEDSAVYLCASSLSLAANTGELFFGEGSRLTVL.